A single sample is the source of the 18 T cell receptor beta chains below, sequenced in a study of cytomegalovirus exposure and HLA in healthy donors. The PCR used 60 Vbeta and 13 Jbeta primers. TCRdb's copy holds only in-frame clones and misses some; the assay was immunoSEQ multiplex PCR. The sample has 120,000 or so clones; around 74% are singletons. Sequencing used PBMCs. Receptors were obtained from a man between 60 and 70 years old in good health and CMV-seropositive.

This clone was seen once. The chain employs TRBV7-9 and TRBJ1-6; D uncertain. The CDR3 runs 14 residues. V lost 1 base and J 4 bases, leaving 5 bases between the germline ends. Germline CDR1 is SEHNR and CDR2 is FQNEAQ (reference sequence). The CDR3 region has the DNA TGTGCCAGCAGCTTAGGTCCTTATAATTCACCCCTCCACTTT. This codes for CASSLGPYNSPLHF.

Here the CDR3 reads CASSLGGEYGYTF. CDR3 DNA sequence: TGCGCCAGCAGCTTAGGAGGGGAGTATGGCTACACCTTC. V and J are TRBV5-1 and TRBJ1-2; a weak D match, TRBD1 (5 bases). CDR1 is SGHRS, CDR2 YFSETQ, per germline. Trimming took 2 bases from V and 5 from J, leaving 10 bases between them. The CDR3 sequence is 13 residues long.

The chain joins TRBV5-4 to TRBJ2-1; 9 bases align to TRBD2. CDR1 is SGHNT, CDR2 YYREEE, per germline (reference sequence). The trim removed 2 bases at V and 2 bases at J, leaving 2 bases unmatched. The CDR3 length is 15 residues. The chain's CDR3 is CASSLVAGAYNEQFF. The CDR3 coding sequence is TGTGCCAGCAGCTTAGTAGCGGGGGCCTACAATGAGCAGTTCTTC.

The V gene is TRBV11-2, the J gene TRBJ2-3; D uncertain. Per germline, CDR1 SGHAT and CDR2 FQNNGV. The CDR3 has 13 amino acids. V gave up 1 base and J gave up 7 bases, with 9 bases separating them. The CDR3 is CASSLANRNTQYF. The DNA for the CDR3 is TGTGCCAGCAGCTTAGCGAACAGAAATACGCAGTATTTT.

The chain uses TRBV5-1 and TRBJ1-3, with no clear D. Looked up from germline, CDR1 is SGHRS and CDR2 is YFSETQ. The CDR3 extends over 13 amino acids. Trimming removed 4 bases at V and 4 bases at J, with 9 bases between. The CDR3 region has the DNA TGCGCCAGCAGCCTCTCCCTAGGAAACACCATATATTTT. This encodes CASSLSLGNTIYF.

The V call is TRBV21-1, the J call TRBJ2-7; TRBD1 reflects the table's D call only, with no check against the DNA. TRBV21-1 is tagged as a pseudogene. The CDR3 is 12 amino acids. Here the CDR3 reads CARGGHNYEQYF. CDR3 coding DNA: TGTGCCAGGGGTGGACATAACTACGAGCAGTACTTC.

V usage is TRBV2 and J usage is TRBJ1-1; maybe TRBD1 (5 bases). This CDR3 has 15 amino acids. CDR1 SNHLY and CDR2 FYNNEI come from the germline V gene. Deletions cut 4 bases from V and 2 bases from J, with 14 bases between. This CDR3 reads CASSVGTSFNTEAFF. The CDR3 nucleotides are TGTGCCAGCAGTGTTGGGACTTCCTTCAACACTGAAGCTTTCTTT.

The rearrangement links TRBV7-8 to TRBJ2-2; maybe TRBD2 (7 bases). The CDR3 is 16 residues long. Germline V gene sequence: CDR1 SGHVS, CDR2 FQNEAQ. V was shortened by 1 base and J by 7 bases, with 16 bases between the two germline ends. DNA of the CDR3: TGTGCCAGCAGCTTAGAGGGGGGGAGGAGGAGCGGGGAGCTGTTTTTT. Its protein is CASSLEGGRRSGELFF.

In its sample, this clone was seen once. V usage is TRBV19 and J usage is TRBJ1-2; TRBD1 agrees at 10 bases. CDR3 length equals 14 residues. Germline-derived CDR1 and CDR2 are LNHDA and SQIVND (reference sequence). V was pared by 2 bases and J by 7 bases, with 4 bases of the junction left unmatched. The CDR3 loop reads CASSIRDRGFGYTF. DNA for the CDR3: TGTGCCAGTAGTATAAGGGACAGGGGCTTTGGCTACACCTTC.

CDR3 in DNA: TGTGCCAGCAGCTTAAGAGCGGGAGCCGTAGCAGATACGCAGTATTTT. It specifies CASSLRAGAVADTQYF. This rearrangement joins TRBV7-9 to TRBJ2-3; 8 nucleotides align to TRBD2. V trimming: 2 bases; J trimming: 4 bases; junction bases outside the gene matches: 8. Germline V gene sequence: CDR1 SEHNR, CDR2 FQNEAQ (reference sequence). There are 16 residues in the CDR3. Full variable domain (remainder filled in from reference TRBV7-9 and TRBJ2-3): DTGVSQNPRHKITKRGQNVTFRCDPISEHNRLYWYRQTLGQGPEFLTYFQNEAQLEKSRLLSDRFSAERPKGSFSTLEIQRTEQGDSAMYLCASSLRAGAVADTQYFGPGTRLTVL.

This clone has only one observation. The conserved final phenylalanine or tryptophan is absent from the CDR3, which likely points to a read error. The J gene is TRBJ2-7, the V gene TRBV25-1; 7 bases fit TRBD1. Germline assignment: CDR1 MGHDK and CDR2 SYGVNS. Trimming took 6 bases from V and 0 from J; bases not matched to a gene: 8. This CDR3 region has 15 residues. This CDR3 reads CASSRQGLSSYEQYL. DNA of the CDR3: TGTGCCAGCAGCAGACAGGGTTTGAGCTCCTACGAGCAGTACCTC.

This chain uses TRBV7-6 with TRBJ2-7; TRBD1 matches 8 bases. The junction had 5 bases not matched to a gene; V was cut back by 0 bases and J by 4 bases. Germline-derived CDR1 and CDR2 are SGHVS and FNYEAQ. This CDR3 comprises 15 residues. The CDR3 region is CASSLAGTGVYEQYF. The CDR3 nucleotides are TGTGCCAGCAGCTTAGCGGGGACAGGCGTTTACGAGCAGTACTTC.

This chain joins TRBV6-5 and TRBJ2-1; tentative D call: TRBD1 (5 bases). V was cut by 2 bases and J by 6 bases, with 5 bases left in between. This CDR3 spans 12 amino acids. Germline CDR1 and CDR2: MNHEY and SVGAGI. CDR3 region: CASSYDSNEQFF. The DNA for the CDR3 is TGTGCCAGCAGTTACGACAGCAATGAGCAGTTCTTC.

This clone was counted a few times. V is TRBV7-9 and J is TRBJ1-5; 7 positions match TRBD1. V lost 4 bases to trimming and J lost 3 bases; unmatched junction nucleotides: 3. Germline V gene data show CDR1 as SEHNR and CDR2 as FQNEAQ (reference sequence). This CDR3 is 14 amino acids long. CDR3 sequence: CASSSDRFNQPQHF. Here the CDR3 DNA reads TGTGCCAGCAGCTCGGACAGGTTCAATCAGCCCCAGCATTTT.

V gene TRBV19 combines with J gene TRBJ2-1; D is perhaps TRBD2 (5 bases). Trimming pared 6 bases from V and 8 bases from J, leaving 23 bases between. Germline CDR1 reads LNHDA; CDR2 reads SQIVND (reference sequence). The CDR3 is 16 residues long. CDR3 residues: CASSLKIANLPYEQFF. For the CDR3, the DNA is TGTGCCAGTAGCTTGAAGATAGCGAATCTGCCCTATGAGCAGTTCTTC.

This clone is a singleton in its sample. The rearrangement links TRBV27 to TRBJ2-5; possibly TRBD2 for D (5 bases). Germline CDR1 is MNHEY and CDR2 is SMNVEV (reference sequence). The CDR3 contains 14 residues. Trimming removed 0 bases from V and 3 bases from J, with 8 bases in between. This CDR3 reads CASSLSLGEETQYF. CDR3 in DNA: TGTGCCAGCAGTTTATCGCTGGGAGAAGAGACCCAGTACTTC.

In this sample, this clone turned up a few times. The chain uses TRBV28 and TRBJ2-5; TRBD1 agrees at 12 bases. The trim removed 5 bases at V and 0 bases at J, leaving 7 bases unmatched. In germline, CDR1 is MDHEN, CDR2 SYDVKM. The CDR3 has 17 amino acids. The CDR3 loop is CASSPGTGGGYQETQYF. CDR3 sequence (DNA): TGTGCCAGCAGTCCCGGGACAGGGGGCGGGTACCAAGAGACCCAGTACTTC.

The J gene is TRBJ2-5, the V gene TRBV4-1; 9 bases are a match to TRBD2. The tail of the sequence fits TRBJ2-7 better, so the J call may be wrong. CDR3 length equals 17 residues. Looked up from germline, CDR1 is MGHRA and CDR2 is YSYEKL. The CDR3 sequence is CASSQDPLAGLLYEQYF. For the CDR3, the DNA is TGCGCCAGCAGCCAAGATCCCCTAGCGGGGTTGTTATACGAGCAGTACTTC.